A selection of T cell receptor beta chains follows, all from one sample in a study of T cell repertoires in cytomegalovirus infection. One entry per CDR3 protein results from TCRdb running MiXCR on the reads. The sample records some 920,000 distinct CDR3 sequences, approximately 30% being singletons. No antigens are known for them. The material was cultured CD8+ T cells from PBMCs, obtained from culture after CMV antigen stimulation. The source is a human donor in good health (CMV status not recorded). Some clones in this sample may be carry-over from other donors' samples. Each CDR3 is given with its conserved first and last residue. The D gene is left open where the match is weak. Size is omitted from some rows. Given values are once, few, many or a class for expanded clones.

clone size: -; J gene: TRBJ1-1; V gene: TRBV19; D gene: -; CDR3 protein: CASSIEGEAFF; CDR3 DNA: TGTGCCAGTAGTATCGAAGGGGAAGCTTTCTTT
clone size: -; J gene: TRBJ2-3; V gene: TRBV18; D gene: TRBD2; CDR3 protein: CASSPGGPEASTDTQYF; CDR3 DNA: TGTGCCAGCTCCCCGGGGGGGCCAGAGGCAAGCACAGATACGCAGTATTTT
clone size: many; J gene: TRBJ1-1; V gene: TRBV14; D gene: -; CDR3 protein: CASSLERWTEAFF; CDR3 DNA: TGTGCCAGCAGCCTGGAGAGGTGGACTGAAGCTTTCTTT
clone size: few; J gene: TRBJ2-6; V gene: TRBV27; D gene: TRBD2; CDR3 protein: CASKLLATSGANVLTF; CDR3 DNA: TGTGCCAGCAAATTACTAGCGACCTCTGGGGCCAACGTCCTGACTTTC
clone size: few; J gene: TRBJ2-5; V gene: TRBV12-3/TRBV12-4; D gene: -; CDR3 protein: CASSLVGGDQETQYF; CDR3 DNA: TGTGCCAGCAGTTTAGTTGGAGGAGATCAAGAGACCCAGTACTTC
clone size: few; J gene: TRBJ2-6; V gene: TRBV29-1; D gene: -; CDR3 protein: CSVATEEGANVLTF; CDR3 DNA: TGCAGCGTTGCGACAGAGGAAGGGGCCAACGTCCTGACTTTC
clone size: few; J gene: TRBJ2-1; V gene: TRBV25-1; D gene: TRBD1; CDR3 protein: CASTNDRVTYNEQFF; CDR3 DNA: TGTGCCAGCACCAATGACAGGGTAACATACAATGAGCAGTTCTTC
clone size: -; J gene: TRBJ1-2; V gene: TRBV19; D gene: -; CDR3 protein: CASSISSALNYTF; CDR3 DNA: TGTGCCAGTAGTATATCGTCAGCTTTGAACTACACCTTC
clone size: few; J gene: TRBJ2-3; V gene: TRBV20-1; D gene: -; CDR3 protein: CSASPQGTDTQYF; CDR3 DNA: TGCAGTGCCTCGCCCCAGGGCACAGATACGCAGTATTTT
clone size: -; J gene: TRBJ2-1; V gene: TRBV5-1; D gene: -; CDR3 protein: CASSLASGEGEQFF; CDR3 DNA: TGCGCCAGCAGCTTGGCCTCCGGGGAAGGCGAGCAGTTCTTC
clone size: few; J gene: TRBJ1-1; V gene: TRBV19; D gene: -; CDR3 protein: CASSPVGGQVEAFF; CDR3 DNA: TGTGCCAGTAGCCCCGTGGGGGGGCAGGTTGAAGCTTTCTTT
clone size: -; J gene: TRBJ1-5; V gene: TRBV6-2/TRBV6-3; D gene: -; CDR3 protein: CASRTVIPNQPQHF; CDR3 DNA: TGTGCCAGCCGGACAGTAATACCCAATCAGCCCCAGCATTTT
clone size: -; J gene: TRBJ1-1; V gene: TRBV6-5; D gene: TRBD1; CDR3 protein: CASSAHRDRGNAEAFF; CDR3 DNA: TGTGCCAGCAGTGCCCATAGGGACAGGGGAAACGCTGAAGCTTTCTTT
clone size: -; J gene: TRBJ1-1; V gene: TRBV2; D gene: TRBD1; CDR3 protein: CASGYRGLNTEAFF; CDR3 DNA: TGTGCCAGCGGATACAGGGGTTTGAACACTGAAGCTTTCTTT
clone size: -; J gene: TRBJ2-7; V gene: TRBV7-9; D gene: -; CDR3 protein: CASTPAGPAPGEQYF; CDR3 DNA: TGTGCCAGCACCCCCGCGGGGCCCGCTCCCGGAGAGCAGTACTTC
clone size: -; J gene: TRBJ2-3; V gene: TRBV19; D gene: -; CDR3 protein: CASSIDPEGDDTQYF; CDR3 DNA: TGTGCCAGTAGTATAGATCCTGAGGGAGATGATACGCAGTATTTT
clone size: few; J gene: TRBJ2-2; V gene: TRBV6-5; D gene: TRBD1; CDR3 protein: CASSLRQGSNTGELFF; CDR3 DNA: TGTGCCAGCAGTTTAAGACAGGGGTCGAACACCGGGGAGCTGTTTTTT
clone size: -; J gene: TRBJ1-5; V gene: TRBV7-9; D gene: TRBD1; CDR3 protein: CASSLDRLNQPQHF; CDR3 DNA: TGTGCCAGCAGCTTGGACAGGCTAAATCAGCCCCAGCATTTT
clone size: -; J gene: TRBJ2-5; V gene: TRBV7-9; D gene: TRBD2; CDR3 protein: CASSLASSGEQETQYF; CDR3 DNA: TGTGCCAGCAGCTTAGCGTCCAGCGGGGAGCAAGAGACCCAGTACTTC
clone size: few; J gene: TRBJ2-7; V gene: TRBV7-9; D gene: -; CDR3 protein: CASSPDGLSSYEQYF; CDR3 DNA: TGTGCCAGCAGCCCGGACGGTTTAAGCTCCTACGAGCAGTACTTC
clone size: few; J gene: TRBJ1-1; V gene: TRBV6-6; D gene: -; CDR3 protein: CASSYFRDILNTEAFF; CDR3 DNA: TGTGCCAGCAGTTATTTCCGGGACATCCTGAACACTGAAGCTTTCTTT
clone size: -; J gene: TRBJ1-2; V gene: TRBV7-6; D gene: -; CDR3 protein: CASSFRTGFDYGYTF; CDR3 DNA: TGTGCCAGCAGCTTCCGTACAGGGTTTGACTATGGCTACACCTTC
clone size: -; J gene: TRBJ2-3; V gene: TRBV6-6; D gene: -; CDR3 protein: CASSYSKGRTDTQYF; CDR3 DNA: TGTGCCAGCAGTTACTCGAAGGGGCGCACAGATACGCAGTATTTT
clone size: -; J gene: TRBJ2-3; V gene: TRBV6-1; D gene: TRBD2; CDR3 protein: CASILLAGSTDTQYF; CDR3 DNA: TGTGCCAGCATCCTACTAGCGGGGAGCACAGATACGCAGTATTTT
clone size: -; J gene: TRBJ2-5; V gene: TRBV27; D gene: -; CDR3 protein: CASSSFEGPETQYF; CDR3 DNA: TGTGCCAGCAGTTCCTTCGAGGGTCCGGAGACCCAGTACTTC
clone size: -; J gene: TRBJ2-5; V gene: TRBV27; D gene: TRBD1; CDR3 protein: CASSSPGQAQETQYF; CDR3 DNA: TGTGCCAGCAGTTCCCCCGGACAGGCCCAAGAGACCCAGTACTTC
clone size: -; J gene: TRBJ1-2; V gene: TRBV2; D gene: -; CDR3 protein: CASRTDPGANYGYTF; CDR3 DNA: TGTGCCAGCAGAACGGACCCGGGAGCTAACTATGGCTACACCTTC
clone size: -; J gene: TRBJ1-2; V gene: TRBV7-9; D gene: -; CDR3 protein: CASSLDGQPYGYTF; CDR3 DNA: TGTGCCAGCAGCTTAGACGGTCAGCCCTATGGCTACACCTTC
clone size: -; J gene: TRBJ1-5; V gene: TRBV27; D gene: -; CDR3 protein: CASSSRVGGRQPQHF; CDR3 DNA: TGTGCCAGCAGTTCACGCGTTGGGGGCCGGCAGCCCCAGCATTTT
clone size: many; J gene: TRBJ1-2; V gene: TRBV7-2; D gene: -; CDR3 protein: CASSLGLRTEGGYGYTF; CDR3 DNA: TGTGCCAGCAGCTTAGGTTTAAGGACAGAAGGCGGGTATGGCTACACCTTC
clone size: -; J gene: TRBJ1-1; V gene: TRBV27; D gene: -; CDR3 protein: CASSLKDSGFTEAFF; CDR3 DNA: TGTGCCAGCAGTTTAAAAGACTCCGGGTTCACTGAAGCTTTCTTT
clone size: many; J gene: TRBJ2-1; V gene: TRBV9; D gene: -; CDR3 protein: CASSDGQREQFF; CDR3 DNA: TGTGCCAGCAGCGACGGACAGCGGGAGCAGTTCTTC
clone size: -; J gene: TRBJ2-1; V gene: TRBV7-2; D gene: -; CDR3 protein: CASSLGLGGYNEQFF; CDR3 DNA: TGTGCCAGCAGCTTAGGCCTTGGGGGCTACAATGAGCAGTTCTTC
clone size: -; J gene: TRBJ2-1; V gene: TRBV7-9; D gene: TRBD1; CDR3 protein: CASMSDRGRNEQFF; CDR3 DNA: TGTGCCAGCATGTCTGACAGGGGGCGAAATGAGCAGTTCTTC
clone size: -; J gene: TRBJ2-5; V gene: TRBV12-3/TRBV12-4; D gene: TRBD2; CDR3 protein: CASSLVLAGAGETQYF; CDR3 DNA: TGTGCCAGCAGTTTAGTGCTAGCGGGGGCCGGGGAGACCCAGTACTTC
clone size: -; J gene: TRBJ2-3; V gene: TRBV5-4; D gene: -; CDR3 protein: CASSLAGVERRTDTQYF; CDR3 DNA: TGTGCCAGCAGCCTGGCCGGGGTGGAGCGGAGGACAGATACGCAGTATTTT
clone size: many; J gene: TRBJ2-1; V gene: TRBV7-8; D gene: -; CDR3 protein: CASSPLATYEQFF; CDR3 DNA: TGTGCCAGCAGCCCCCTTGCCACATATGAGCAGTTCTTC
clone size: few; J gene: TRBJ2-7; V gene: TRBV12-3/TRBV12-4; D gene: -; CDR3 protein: CASSFADTPYEQYF; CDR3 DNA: TGTGCCAGCAGTTTTGCGGACACCCCCTACGAGCAGTACTTC
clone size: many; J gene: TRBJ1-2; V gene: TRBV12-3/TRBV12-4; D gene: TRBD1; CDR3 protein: CASSYLLLPGQGGGYTF; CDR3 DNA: TGTGCCAGCAGTTATCTCCTTCTTCCGGGACAGGGAGGTGGCTACACCTTC
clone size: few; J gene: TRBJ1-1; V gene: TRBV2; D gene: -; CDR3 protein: CASIPKGKGNTEAFF; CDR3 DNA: TGTGCCAGCATCCCCAAGGGGAAGGGCAACACTGAAGCTTTCTTT
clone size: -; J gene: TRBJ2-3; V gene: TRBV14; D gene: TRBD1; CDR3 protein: CTSSRRDRGTDTQYF; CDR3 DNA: TGTACCAGCAGCCGCCGGGACAGGGGCACAGATACGCAGTATTTT
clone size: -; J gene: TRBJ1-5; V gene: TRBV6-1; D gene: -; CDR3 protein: CASSEFKGTNSNQPQHF; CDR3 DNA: TGTGCCAGCAGTGAATTTAAGGGGACGAATAGCAATCAGCCCCAGCATTTT
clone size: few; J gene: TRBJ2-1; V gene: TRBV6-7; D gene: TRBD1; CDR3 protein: CASSYWGGQEIVYNEQFF; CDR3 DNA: TGTGCCAGCAGTTACTGGGGTGGACAGGAGATTGTCTACAATGAGCAGTTCTTC
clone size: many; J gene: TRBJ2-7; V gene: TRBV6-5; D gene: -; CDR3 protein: CASSYAASYEQYF; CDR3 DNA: TGTGCCAGCAGTTACGCAGCTTCCTACGAGCAGTACTTC
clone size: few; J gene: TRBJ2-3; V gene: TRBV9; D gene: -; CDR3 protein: CASSPGGAYTDTQYF; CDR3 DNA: TGTGCCAGCAGCCCAGGAGGGGCCTACACAGATACGCAGTATTTT
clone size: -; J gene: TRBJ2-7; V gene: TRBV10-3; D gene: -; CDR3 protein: CAISEARLNEQYF; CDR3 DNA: TGTGCCATCAGTGAGGCCAGGCTGAACGAGCAGTACTTC